A selection of T cell receptor beta chains follows, all from one sample in a study of graft-versus-host responses after intestinal transplantation. The antigens these receptors bind are not known. TCRdb keeps only in-frame clones here, not all; method: immunoSEQ multiplex PCR. The table has about 90,000 clones, 75% to 95% seen once. Sequencing was performed on unstimulated CD4+ T cells sorted from spleen or lymph node cells, taken before transplant. The origin of the receptors is a human donor who was the organ donor for an intestinal transplant. Each CDR3 is given with its conserved first and last residue. A D gene is named only where the DNA matches it firmly. Size is stated for part of the rows, as once, few or many counts, or as a class when the clone is expanded.

D	V	size	J	DNA	CDR3
-	TRBV6-1	-	TRBJ2-5	TGTGCCAGCAGTGTAGGAGGGGTGGGGGAGACCCAGTACTTC	CASSVGGVGETQYF
-	TRBV14	-	TRBJ2-1	TGTGCCAGCAGCCCCTTATCCGGGGTAGCCTACAATGAGCAGTTCTTC	CASSPLSGVAYNEQFF
-	TRBV19	once	TRBJ1-2	TGTGCCAGTAGTATAGAGGACATGACCTACACCTTC	CASSIEDMTYTF
TRBD1	TRBV6-5	-	TRBJ2-7	TGTGCCAGCAGTTACTCGCGGGGACAGGGAGGAAGCGAGCAGTACTTC	CASSYSRGQGGSEQYF
-	TRBV6-5	few	TRBJ1-6	TGTGCCAGCAGAAGAGGGACAACATCACCCCTCCACTTT	CASRRGTTSPLHF
-	TRBV7-9	-	TRBJ1-1	TGTGCCAGCAGCTTCAGACAAACTGCGGGTAACACTGAAGCTTTCTTT	CASSFRQTAGNTEAFF
-	TRBV6-1	-	TRBJ1-5	TGTGCCAGCAAAATAGGGGGCAATCAGCCCCAGCATTTT	CASKIGGNQPQHF
TRBD1	TRBV2	-	TRBJ1-2	TGTGCCAGGTCAACAGGGGGAGGAAATGGCTACACCTTC	CARSTGGGNGYTF
-	TRBV6-1	-	TRBJ1-4	TGTGCCAGCAGCCGAGCCCCCTACCGCGAAAAACTGTTTTTT	CASSRAPYREKLFF
TRBD2	TRBV5-1	-	TRBJ2-5	TGCGCCAGCAGCCGACTAGCGGGGACACAAGAGACCCAGTACTTC	CASSRLAGTQETQYF
TRBD2	TRBV11-2	-	TRBJ2-1	TGTGCCAGCACCCGGGGGGGAAGTAACAATGAGCAGTTCTTC	CASTRGGSNNEQFF
-	TRBV28	-	TRBJ1-5	TGTGCCAGCAGTTTATCCGAGATTTATAGCAATCAGCCCCAGCATTTT	CASSLSEIYSNQPQHF
-	TRBV5-6	-	TRBJ1-1	TGTGCCAGCAGCTTGGGCTCGGCGGGCACTGAAGCTTTCTTT	CASSLGSAGTEAFF
TRBD2	TRBV7-8	-	TRBJ2-5	TGTGCCAGCAGCTTAAGCGGGAGGGGTTACGAGACCCAGTACTTC	CASSLSGRGYETQYF
-	TRBV28	-	TRBJ2-7	TGTGCCAGCAGCCCAACCCAGGGGTTGGGGATGGGAGAGCAGTACTTC	CASSPTQGLGMGEQYF
-	TRBV10-3	-	TRBJ2-3	TGTGCCAGGACTAGCACAGATACGCAGTATTTT	CARTSTDTQYF
-	TRBV18	-	TRBJ2-5	TGTGCCAGCTCACCGAGTGGGAGCAGGGAGACCCAGTACTTC	CASSPSGSRETQYF
-	TRBV5-3	-	TRBJ2-7	TGTGCCAGAAGCCACGGACAGAACTCCTACGAGCAGTACTTC	CARSHGQNSYEQYF
TRBD1	TRBV7-9	-	TRBJ1-1	TGTGCCAGCAGCCTAGGACGACAGGGCTTGATGAACACTGAAGCTTTCTTT	CASSLGRQGLMNTEAFF
-	TRBV28	-	TRBJ1-1	TGTGCCAGCACTTTGAGGTCGACAGGCGGCAACACTGAAGCTTTCTTT	CASTLRSTGGNTEAFF
-	TRBV19	once	TRBJ2-3	TGTGCCAGTAGTATTCAGATAAGCACAGATACGCAGTATTTT	CASSIQISTDTQYF
-	TRBV18	once	TRBJ1-1	TGTGCCAGCTCTTCAGGGAACGCTGAAGCTTTCTTT	CASSSGNAEAFF
-	TRBV6-5	-	TRBJ2-5	TGTGCCAGCAGTTACGGGGCCGGGGGCCAAGAGACCCAGTACTTC	CASSYGAGGQETQYF
-	TRBV6-7	-	TRBJ1-5	TGTGCCAGCAGTTACTCGAGTGTATATAGCAATCAGCCCCAGCATTTT	CASSYSSVYSNQPQHF
TRBD2	TRBV7-6	-	TRBJ2-1	TGTGCCAGCAGCTTATCCGGGACTAGCGGGAGCCCGCCCGGCGAGCAGTTCTTC	CASSLSGTSGSPPGEQFF
-	TRBV10-3	-	TRBJ1-2	TGTGCCATCAGTGAGAGTCAGGTTGACTATGGCTACACCTTC	CAISESQVDYGYTF
-	TRBV5-4	-	TRBJ1-1	TGTGCCAGCAGCCCATGGTCGACAGTGGGAAACGAAGCTTTCTTT	CASSPWSTVGNEAFF
-	TRBV30	-	TRBJ2-6	TGTGCCTCAACCGGGACTGCCTACTCTGGGGCCAACGTCCTGACTTTC	CASTGTAYSGANVLTF
-	TRBV5-1	-	TRBJ2-5	TGCGCCAGCAGCTTGGTCGCACAGACCCAAGAGACCCAGTACTTC	CASSLVAQTQETQYF
-	TRBV5-1	-	TRBJ1-1	TGCGCCAGCAGCTTGGGCCCAAAACAGGGGAACACTGAAGCTTTCTTT	CASSLGPKQGNTEAFF
TRBD2	TRBV4-1	-	TRBJ2-7	TGCGCCAGCAACGCGGGAGATGAATACGAGCAGTACTTC	CASNAGDEYEQYF
-	TRBV6-1	-	TRBJ1-2	TGTGCCAGCGTTCGAGGGGGTGGCTACACCTTC	CASVRGGGYTF
-	TRBV19	-	TRBJ2-7	TGTGCCAGTAGTACGAACCGGGTTACAAGCTACGAGCAGTACTTC	CASSTNRVTSYEQYF
-	TRBV5-6	-	TRBJ2-3	TGTGCCAGCAGCTTGAGGGTCGGGATCGGTAGGACAGATACGCAGTATTTT	CASSLRVGIGRTDTQYF
-	TRBV6-1	once	TRBJ1-1	TGTGCCAGCAGTAACCAGCAGGGTTTCACTGAAGCTTTCTTT	CASSNQQGFTEAFF